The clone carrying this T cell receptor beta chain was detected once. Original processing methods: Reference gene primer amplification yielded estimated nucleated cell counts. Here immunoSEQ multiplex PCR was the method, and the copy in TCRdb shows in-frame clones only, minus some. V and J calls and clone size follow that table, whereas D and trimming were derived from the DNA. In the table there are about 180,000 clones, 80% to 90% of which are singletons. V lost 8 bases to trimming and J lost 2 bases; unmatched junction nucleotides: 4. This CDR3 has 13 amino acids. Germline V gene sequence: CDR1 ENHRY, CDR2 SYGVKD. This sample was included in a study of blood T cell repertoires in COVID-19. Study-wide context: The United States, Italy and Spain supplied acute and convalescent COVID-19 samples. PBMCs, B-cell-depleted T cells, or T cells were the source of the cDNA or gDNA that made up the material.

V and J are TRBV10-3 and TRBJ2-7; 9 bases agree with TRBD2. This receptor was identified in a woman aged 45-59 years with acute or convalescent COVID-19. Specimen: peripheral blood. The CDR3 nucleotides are TGTGCCATCCCGACTAGCGGTGCCTACGAGCAGTACTTC. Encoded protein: CAIPTSGAYEQYF.